This TCR beta chain was captured by sequencing in a study of regulatory T cells in long-lasting Graves disease. According to the study, TCR beta libraries were built with iRepertoire HTBI primers and CDR3-region Arm-PCR. Using its own MiXCR run on the multiplex PCR reads, TCRdb lists one record per CDR3 protein. This table holds approximately 470,000 distinct CDR3 sequences, about 16% found once. Germline CDR1 and CDR2: GTSNPN and SVGIG (reference sequence). V lost 3 bases to trimming and J lost 6 bases, with 11 bases between them. CDR3 length: 13 amino acids. Time point of the sample: newly diagnosed GD, antithyroid drugs for less than 3 months. PBMC RNA was the source of the TCR library. The data also belong to a second study, concerning T cells in Graves' hyperthyroidism and ophthalmopathy.

Specimen: peripheral blood mononuclear cells (PBMCs), collected at new diagnosis, from a patient treated with antithyroid drugs. V usage is TRBV30 and J usage is TRBJ2-2; TRBD1 might be the D (6 bases). The source is a man aged 35-49 years with Graves disease. CDR3 coding DNA: TGTGCCTGGAGCTCTTGGGGGCCCGGGGAGCTGTTTTTT. Protein product: CAWSSWGPGELFF.